The text below deals with one T cell receptor (beta chain). What it binds is not known. These data originate in a study of blood T cells in healthy people across ages. General observations from the study: From one million sequenced T cells, diversity estimates were lower bounds. Compared with aged donors, long-lived donors showed fewer expanded clones, suggesting selection.

Combining a sample-barcoded 5' primer with a J-beta primer mix, a second PCR ran for roughly 6 to 12 cycles. The authors tagged each cDNA molecule using a template-switch adaptor with 12 random nucleotides. One entry per CDR3 protein results from TCRdb running MiXCR on the 5' RACE reads. The data show a few hundred thousand distinct CDR3 sequences, about 26% seen once. The V gene lost 0 bases and the J gene lost 7 bases, with 13 bases spanning the gap. This CDR3 has 15 amino acids. Germline CDR1 reads SGDLS; CDR2 reads YYNGEE. This chain links TRBV9 with TRBJ1-4, with D maybe TRBD1 (6 bases). What was sequenced was blood. The clonotype was recovered from a woman in her seventies in good health. CDR3 coding DNA: TGTGCCAGCAGCGTAGGAGTCGCACAGGGTGAAAAACTGTTTTTT. Translation: CASSVGVAQGEKLFF.